This T cell receptor (beta chain) was documented in a study of T cell repertoires in cytomegalovirus infection. Study-wide background: The public TCR beta signatures pointed to both CMV infection and matching HLA type.

Germline CDR1 reads SEHNR; CDR2 reads FQNEAQ (reference sequence). The CDR3 has 15 residues. V lost 1 base, J lost 0 bases, and 7 bases lay in between. Study outcomes and limitations: Cumulative public TCR beta family frequency identified CMV carriers with the relevant HLA.

TCRdb re-analysed the reads in MiXCR, keeping a single row per CDR3 protein. The repertoire holds around 450,000 distinct CDR3 sequences, with 30% to 40% as singletons. This clonotype was observed at least ten times. Its target is unknown. The rearrangement uses TRBV7-9 and TRBJ1-3, with D maybe TRBD1 (6 bases). Input material: PBMCs. This receptor was obtained from a human donor in good health (CMV status not recorded). Some clones in this sample may be carry-over from other donors' samples. The CDR3 reads CASSLGTASGNTIYF. The CDR3 DNA sequence: TGTGCCAGCAGCTTAGGGACAGCCTCTGGAAACACCATATATTTT.